This T cell receptor delta chain was recovered during a study of gamma-delta T cells after stem cell transplantation. Germline lookup yields CDR1 TSWWSYY and CDR2 QGS. The CDR3 has 19 amino acids. The ends lost 1 base at V and 0 bases at J; junction bases unmatched: 12. By share, this clone counts as medium-sized. TCRdb processed the RT-PCR reads again with the CATT caller. The sample carries 2,500 to 3,000 delta-chain clones, 30% recorded once. The receptor's source is a human donor. It is not recorded whose cells these are; they may come from a transplant donor. The source material was gamma-delta T cells. The V gene is TRDV1, the J gene TRDJ1; 9 bases map to TRDD3. This CDR3 reads CALGEPSLVLGENTDKLIF. CDR3 in DNA: TGTGCTCTTGGGGAACCATCTTTAGTACTGGGGGAAAACACCGATAAACTCATCTTT.